This TCR beta chain is from a study of siplizumab effects on memory and regulatory T cells. The study, taken as a whole, reports: Naive T cells were seemingly more diverse than memory cells, and major contributions to the alloresponse seemed to be made by them. Mappable alloreactive CD4+ clones averaged around 69% Treg-derived with siplizumab versus less than 30% in controls. Significant reduction of alloreactive sequences traceable to unstimulated CD4+ memory cells was observed with siplizumab.

Concerning this clone: Its antigen is not known.

About 10^5 TCR templates were assayed per sample. Profiling relied on immunoSEQ multiplex PCR, and the TCRdb table lists in-frame clones only, not all of them. Among fewer than 120,000 clones listed, roughly 92% were seen once. V lost 6 bases, J lost 0 bases, and 2 bases stayed unmatched. The CDR3 is 14 amino acids. CDR1 and CDR2 from the germline V gene are MNHEY and SVGAGI. The sequencing input was CD4+ T cells sorted from blood. The chain is built from TRBV6-5 and TRBJ2-3; TRBD2 matches at 8 bases. This clonotype was obtained from a human donor in good health. This CDR3 reads CASRRGDSTDTQYF. DNA of the CDR3: TGTGCCAGCAGGCGGGGGGATAGCACAGATACGCAGTATTTT.